This TCR beta chain appears in the sequencing data of a study of T cell repertoires in cytomegalovirus infection (dated by TCRdb to the late 2010s). Notes on the research overall: Recently identified HLA-C-restricted CMV epitopes, whose presentation resists viral immunomodulation, were targeted by peptide stimulations together with well-studied HLA-B-restricted epitopes. The HLA type of each donor mattered for the analysis, because public TCR beta signatures pointed to carriage of CMV infection along with the matching HLA type. The research as a whole found: In both this cohort and an independent cohort of some 370 donors, the cumulative frequency of public TCR beta family members distinguished carriers of CMV infection plus the relevant HLA type. The ex vivo response was dominated by HLA-C-restricted CMV-specific TCR beta clonotypes, and the single most frequent clonotype in two of eight donors was supplied by these HLA-C-restricted clonotypes.

The CDR3 covers 11 residues, taking in both the cysteine and the phenylalanine. Only CDR3 DNA is held: 33 bases, read in frame from base 1. The germline V gene (reference sequence) specifies SEHNR as CDR1 and FQNEAQ as CDR2. The V end loses 2 bases and the J end loses 13 bases, and a stretch of 10 bases separates them. Comments on this clonotype: The target of this receptor is not known. Base qualities are not recorded, but no much larger clone differs from it by a single base.

The instrument given in TCRdb is Illumina HiSeq 1500. TCRdb reworked the public reads: Q25 trimming with fastp, MiXCR clone assembly, productive beta chains retained. Here each entry gathers all rows of one CDR3 protein and keeps the most common genes and DNA. Here the sample has around 770,000 distinct CDR3 sequences; roughly 29% occur a single time. The ten largest clonotypes hold approximately 14% of the sample. The treatment or condition tag for this specimen amounts to: in vitro stimulation with specific CMV peptide epitopes to enrich CMV-specific T cells. This sequence was found in a human donor in good health (CMV status not recorded). Some clones in this sample may be carry-over from other donors' samples. The source material was cultured CD8+ T cells from PBMCs, sampled from culture after CMV antigen stimulation. Recombination joined TRBV7-9 with TRBJ2-3; the D gene assignment is ambiguous. This receptor carries the CDR3 CASSLSRVEYF. The DNA reads TGTGCCAGCAGCTTATCAAGGGTTGAGTATTTT.